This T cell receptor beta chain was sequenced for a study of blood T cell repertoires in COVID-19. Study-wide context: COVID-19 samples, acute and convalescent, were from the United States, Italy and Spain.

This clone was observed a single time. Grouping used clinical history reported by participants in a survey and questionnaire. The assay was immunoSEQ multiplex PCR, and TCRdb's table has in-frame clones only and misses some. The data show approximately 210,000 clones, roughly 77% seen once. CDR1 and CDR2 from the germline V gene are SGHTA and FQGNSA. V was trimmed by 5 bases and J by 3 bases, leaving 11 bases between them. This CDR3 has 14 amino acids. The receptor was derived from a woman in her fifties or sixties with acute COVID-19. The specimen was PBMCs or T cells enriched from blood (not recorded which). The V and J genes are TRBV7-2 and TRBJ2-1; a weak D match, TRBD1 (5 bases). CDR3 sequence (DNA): TGTGCCAGCAGCCCAGGGCCCGTCTACAATGAGCAGTTCTTC. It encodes CASSPGPVYNEQFF.